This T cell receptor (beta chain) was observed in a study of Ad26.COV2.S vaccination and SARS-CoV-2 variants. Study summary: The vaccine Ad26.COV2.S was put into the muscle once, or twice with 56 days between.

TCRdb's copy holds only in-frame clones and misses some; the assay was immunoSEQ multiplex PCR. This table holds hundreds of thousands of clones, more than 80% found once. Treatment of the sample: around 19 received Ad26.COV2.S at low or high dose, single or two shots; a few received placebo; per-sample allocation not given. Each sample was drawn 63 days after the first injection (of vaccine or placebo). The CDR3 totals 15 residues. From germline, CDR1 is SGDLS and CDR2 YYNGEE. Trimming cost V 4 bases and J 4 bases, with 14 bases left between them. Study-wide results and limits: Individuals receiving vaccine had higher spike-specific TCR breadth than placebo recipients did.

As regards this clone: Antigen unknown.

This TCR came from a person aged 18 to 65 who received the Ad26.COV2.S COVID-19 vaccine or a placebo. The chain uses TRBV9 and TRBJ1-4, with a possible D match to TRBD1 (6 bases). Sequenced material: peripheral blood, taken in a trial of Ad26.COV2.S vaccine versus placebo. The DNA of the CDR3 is TGTGCCAGCAGCCCGAGGGACAACCTTAATGAAAAACTGTTTTTT. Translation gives CASSPRDNLNEKLFF.